The 32 T cell receptor beta chains listed next were all sequenced from one sample in a study of blood T cell repertoires in COVID-19 (dated by TCRdb to 2018 to 2020). Library preparation employed the immunoSEQ multiplex PCR assay. As stored in TCRdb, this immuneACCESS dataset retains in-frame rearrangements with V and J assigned. A fraction of the clones does not appear; measured against another copy, unresolved V genes explain less than half of the discrepancy, and the remainder lacks a known reason. The sample contains hundreds of thousands of clones, 90% of them found a single time. The top ten clones comprise 0.8% to 1.3% of the sample. Sequencing was carried out using peripheral blood. The receptors derive from a woman in her 40s with COVID-19, enrolled during active disease.

The chain links TRBV7-2 to TRBJ1-4; TRBD1 matches at 7 bases. The ends lost 2 bases at V and 5 bases at J; junction bases unmatched: 5. The CDR3 runs to 15 residues. Germline-derived CDR1 and CDR2 are SGHTA and FQGNSA. CDR3 DNA: TGTGCCAGCAGCTTAACAGGGGCCAGGAATGAAAAACTGTTTTTT. Protein sequence: CASSLTGARNEKLFF.

The chain couples TRBV10-2 to TRBJ2-3, with TRBD2 matching 7 bases. The CDR3 is 15 amino acids. J lost 0 bases, V lost 0 bases, and 0 bases had no gene match. Germline CDR1 reads WSHSY; CDR2 reads SAAADI. Here the CDR3 reads CASSESGGSTDTQYF. The CDR3 DNA reads TGCGCCAGCAGTGAGTCGGGGGGGAGCACAGATACGCAGTATTTT.

The rearrangement links TRBV7-2 to TRBJ1-1; the D gene is possibly TRBD1 (5 bases). The CDR3 has 15 residues. The V gene's germline CDR1 is SGHTA and CDR2 FQGNSA. The V end was cut by 5 bases, the J end by 0 bases, with 13 bases between. CDR3 DNA: TGTGCCAGCAGCGAATGGGGGGAGATGAACACTGAAGCTTTCTTT. Protein sequence: CASSEWGEMNTEAFF.

V is TRBV28 and J is TRBJ1-1; the D is unclear. The ends were cut back, 6 bases at V and 1 base at J, with 9 bases in the middle. Germline CDR1 reads MDHEN; CDR2 reads SYDVKM. This CDR3 has 13 amino acids. Here the CDR3 reads CASSRPGNTEAFF. In DNA form, the CDR3 reads TGTGCCAGCAGCCGCCCGGGGAACACTGAAGCTTTCTTT.

The rearrangement uses TRBV2 and TRBJ2-1; 10 bases map to TRBD1. Germline assignment: CDR1 SNHLY and CDR2 FYNNEI. CDR3 length: 14 residues. V dropped 4 bases and J dropped 10; count of bases not matched to a gene: 7. The CDR3 spells CASSVTGGSVEQFF. The CDR3 DNA follows: TGTGCCAGCAGTGTGACAGGGGGCTCGGTAGAGCAGTTCTTC. The full variable domain, rest sourced from reference TRBV2 and TRBJ2-1, is EPEVTQTPSHQVTQMGQEVILRCVPISNHLYFYWYRQILGQKVEFLVSFYNNEISEKSEIFDDQFSVERPDGSNFTLKIRSTKLEDSAMYFCASSVTGGSVEQFFGPGTRLTVL.

The rearrangement joins TRBV4-1 to TRBJ1-2, with 8 bases lining up with TRBD1. Germline-derived CDR1 and CDR2 are MGHRA and YSYEKL. This CDR3 contains 15 residues. V shed 2 bases, J shed 7 bases, and the junction held 9 bases outside the gene matches. CDR3 sequence reads: CASSQTRDRISGYTF. The DNA of the CDR3 is TGCGCCAGCAGCCAAACCCGGGACAGGATCTCTGGCTACACCTTC.

The rearrangement uses TRBV10-3 and TRBJ2-2, with 8 bases lining up with TRBD1. The germline gives CDR1 ENHRY, CDR2 SYGVKD. J gave up 2 bases and V 6 bases, and 5 bases lay outside the gene matches. This CDR3 is 15 amino acids long. Here the CDR3 DNA reads TGTGCCATCAGCAATCAGGGGGCAAACACCGGGGAGCTGTTTTTT. It encodes CAISNQGANTGELFF.

The chain links TRBV7-2 to TRBJ1-5; no clear D. The CDR3 length is 15 residues. V lost 1 base and J lost 2, with 9 bases in between. The germline gives CDR1 SGHTA, CDR2 FQGNSA. The CDR3 loop reads CASSLVPGGNQPQHF. CDR3 sequence (DNA): TGTGCCAGCAGCTTAGTTCCCGGGGGCAATCAGCCCCAGCATTTT.

This clone was found once. The V gene is TRBV5-1, the J gene TRBJ2-3, with 10 nucleotides matching TRBD2. Per the germline V gene, CDR1 is SGHRS and CDR2 is YFSETQ. CDR3 length: 16 residues. Losses at the gene ends were 2 bases for V and 6 bases for J; bases not matched to a gene: 9. The CDR3 nucleotides are TGCGCCAGCAGCTTAGGGACTAGCGCTGTTGGGGATACGCAGTATTTT. It specifies CASSLGTSAVGDTQYF. Together with reference TRBV5-1 and TRBJ2-3, the CDR3 gives the full variable domain: KAGVTQTPRYLIKTRGQQVTLSCSPISGHRSVSWYQQTPGQGLQFLFEYFSETQRNKGNFPGRFSGRQFSNSRSEMNVSTLELGDSALYLCASSLGTSAVGDTQYFGPGTRLTVL.

There are a few counts of this clone. The chain carries TRBV24-1 and TRBJ2-2, with D possibly being TRBD2 (5 bases). V gave up 4 bases and J gave up 1 base, with 12 bases separating them. This CDR3 has 16 amino acids. The germline V gene encodes CDR1 KGHDR and CDR2 SFDVKD. CDR3 residues: CATSDPGTVNTGELFF. The CDR3 region has the DNA TGTGCCACCAGTGACCCGGGAACAGTGAACACCGGGGAGCTGTTTTTT.

The chain uses TRBV7-9 and TRBJ2-7; 7 bases map to TRBD2. Germline trimming cut 2 bases from V and 4 bases from J; bases unmatched to any gene: 8. The CDR3 runs to 15 residues. Germline lookup yields CDR1 SEHNR and CDR2 FQNEAQ (reference sequence). CDR3 DNA sequence: TGTGCCAGCAGCTTACGTCTAGCGGTAGGGTACGAGCAGTACTTC. This translates into CASSLRLAVGYEQYF.

The chain uses TRBV7-2 and TRBJ2-7; maybe TRBD1 (7 bases). This CDR3 has 16 amino acids. In germline, CDR1 is SGHTA, CDR2 FQGNSA. V was cut by 4 bases and J by 5 bases, with 21 bases left in between. Written as DNA, the CDR3 is TGTGCCAGCAGCTCAGGGGGGCCCCTTTTGACCCACGAGCAGTACTTC. Protein product: CASSSGGPLLTHEQYF.

This chain joins TRBV28 and TRBJ2-7; D might be TRBD1 (5 bases). The germline gives CDR1 MDHEN, CDR2 SYDVKM. The V end lost 3 bases, the J end lost 2 bases, and 14 bases lay between the germline ends. The CDR3 totals 15 residues. The DNA of the CDR3 is TGTGCCAGCAGTTTGGCGGCCAGGGTACCCTACGAGCAGTACTTC. Residues: CASSLAARVPYEQYF.

The rearrangement joins TRBV28 to TRBJ1-3; 10 bases fit TRBD1. CDR3 length: 17 amino acids. V lost 3 bases, J lost 3 bases, and 8 bases stayed unmatched. The germline V gene has CDR1 MDHEN and CDR2 SYDVKM. In DNA, the CDR3 is TGTGCCAGCAGTTTCCTGGGACAGGGGTTCAGTGGAAACACCATATATTTT. It is translated as CASSFLGQGFSGNTIYF.

The chain is built from TRBV3-1 (or the pseudogene TRBV3-2) and TRBJ1-2, with D perhaps matching TRBD1 (5 bases). The CDR3 is 16 residues long. Trimming shortened V by 5 bases and J by 0 bases, and 16 bases separated the two germline ends. Germline V lookup: CDR1 LGHDT, CDR2 YNNKEL (reference sequence). The CDR3 protein is CASSYMRGGTNYGYTF. The DNA of the CDR3 is TGTGCCAGCAGCTACATGAGGGGCGGGACTAACTATGGCTACACCTTC.

The chain employs TRBV5-8 and TRBJ2-3; the match to TRBD2 covers 7 bases. CDR3 length: 17 residues. CDR1 and CDR2 (germline): SGHTS, YDEGEE. V lost 2 bases, J lost 0 bases, and 9 bases stayed unmatched. The CDR3 here is CASSFAETSPSTDTQYF. CDR3 DNA: TGTGCCAGCAGCTTTGCCGAGACTAGCCCTAGCACAGATACGCAGTATTTT.

This clone came up once. The genes are TRBV7-2 and TRBJ2-7, with D possibly matching TRBD1 (5 bases). Germline-derived CDR1 and CDR2 are SGHTA and FQGNSA. V lost 2 bases to trimming and J lost 1 base, with 15 bases between them. There are 16 residues in the CDR3. The CDR3 protein is CASSLLAGSGSYEQYF. CDR3 sequence (DNA): TGTGCCAGCAGCTTATTAGCAGGGTCTGGGTCCTACGAGCAGTACTTC.

This chain uses TRBV25-1 with TRBJ1-1; 12 bases line up with TRBD1. This CDR3 is built from 14 residues. V trimming: 4 bases; J trimming: 11 bases; junction bases outside the gene matches: 8. Per the germline V gene, CDR1 is MGHDK and CDR2 is SYGVNS. CDR3 nucleotide sequence: TGTGCCAGCAGTGGCTTGGGACAGGGGGCGCAGGCTTTCTTT. It specifies CASSGLGQGAQAFF. The full variable domain, in which reference TRBV25-1 and TRBJ1-1 provide the parts outside the CDR3, is EADIYQTPRYLVIGTGKKITLECSQTMGHDKMYWYQQDPGMELHLIHYSYGVNSTEKGDLSSESTVSRIRTEHFPLTLESARPSHTSQYLCASSGLGQGAQAFFGQGTRLTVV.

This clone showed up just once. The chain combines TRBV7-3 with TRBJ2-3, with 7 bases lining up with TRBD1. The germline V gene encodes CDR1 SGHTA and CDR2 FQGTGA. The J segment lost 0 bases and the V segment lost 1 base, leaving 4 bases of the junction unmatched. The CDR3 has 16 residues. The CDR3 region is CASSLRQGGSTDTQYF. The CDR3 nucleotides are TGTGCCAGCAGCTTAAGACAGGGCGGGAGCACAGATACGCAGTATTTT.

The chain couples TRBV15 to TRBJ1-2; D remains unclear. Trimming took off 3 bases at V and 0 bases at J, with 11 bases between the two ends. This CDR3 contains 15 residues. CDR1 is LNHNV and CDR2 is YYDKDF in the germline V gene (reference sequence). This CDR3 reads CATSSPRTANYGYTF. The DNA for the CDR3 is TGTGCCACCAGCAGCCCTCGCACTGCTAACTATGGCTACACCTTC.

The chain is built from TRBV3-1 (or the pseudogene TRBV3-2) and TRBJ1-1, with D maybe TRBD1 (5 bases). The CDR3 loop spans 14 amino acids. The V end was cut by 0 bases, the J end by 6 bases, with 11 bases between. CDR1 and CDR2 from the germline V gene are LGHDT and YNNKEL (reference sequence). The DNA for the CDR3 is TGTGCCAGCAGCCAAGATATCGACAGTCCTGAAGCTTTCTTT. It translates to CASSQDIDSPEAFF.

This chain uses TRBV9 with TRBJ2-1, with TRBD2 as a possible D gene (6 bases). The germline V gene has CDR1 SGDLS and CDR2 YYNGEE. Trimming pared 2 bases from V and 0 bases from J, leaving 12 bases between. The CDR3 spans 16 residues. The CDR3 DNA sequence: TGTGCCAGCAGCGTGGGTAGCGGAAACTCCTACAATGAGCAGTTCTTC. As protein: CASSVGSGNSYNEQFF. The full variable domain, with the rest looked up from reference TRBV9 and TRBJ2-1, is DSGVTQTPKHLITATGQRVTLRCSPRSGDLSVYWYQQSLDQGLQFLIQYYNGEERAKGNILERFSAQQFPDLHSELNLSSLELGDSALYFCASSVGSGNSYNEQFFGPGTRLTVL.

V and J are TRBV5-4 and TRBJ1-1; no reliable D call. The ends were cut back, 2 bases at V and 0 bases at J, with 8 bases in the middle. CDR1 SGHNT and CDR2 YYREEE come from the germline V gene (reference sequence). This CDR3 has 14 residues. This CDR3 is CASSFGRMNTEAFF. The CDR3 DNA reads as TGTGCCAGCAGCTTTGGGAGAATGAACACTGAAGCTTTCTTT.

The CDR3 protein is CASSMATVYGYTF. The CDR3 DNA is TGTGCCAGTAGTATGGCGACAGTCTATGGCTACACCTTC. The chain employs TRBV19 and TRBJ1-2; TRBD1 might be the D (5 bases). The CDR3 is 13 residues long. V gave up 3 bases and J gave up 4 bases, with 9 bases separating them. From germline, CDR1 is LNHDA and CDR2 SQIVND (reference sequence).

This chain links TRBV27 with TRBJ1-6; 8 bases agree with TRBD1. The germline V gene encodes CDR1 MNHEY and CDR2 SMNVEV (reference sequence). After removal of 6 bases from V and 10 bases from J, the junction contained 17 bases not matched to a gene. The CDR3 totals 17 residues. CDR3 loop: CASRRGQGSYRVSPLHF. As DNA, the CDR3 is TGTGCCAGCAGACGTGGACAGGGCTCGTATAGGGTCTCACCCCTCCACTTT.

The chain recombines TRBV6-5 with TRBJ2-1; a weak D match, TRBD2 (5 bases). The CDR3 is made up of 12 amino acids. V lost 7 bases, J lost 10 bases, and 14 bases lay in between. Germline CDR1 MNHEY, CDR2 SVGAGI. The CDR3 region has the DNA TGTGCCAGCAAGGCGGGTTCCCGCGAGCAGTTCTTC. Translation: CASKAGSREQFF.

This chain links TRBV11-2 with TRBJ2-5; the match to TRBD2 covers 11 bases. The CDR3 loop spans 16 amino acids. V gave up 0 bases and J gave up 5 bases; unmatched junction bases: 5. Germline loops: CDR1 SGHAT, CDR2 FQNNGV. The chain's CDR3 is CASSLELAGDEETQYF. DNA for the CDR3: TGTGCCAGCAGCTTAGAACTAGCGGGAGATGAGGAGACCCAGTACTTC.

The genes are TRBV4-3 and TRBJ1-1; D might be TRBD1 (5 bases). There are 17 residues in the CDR3. Germline loops: CDR1 LGHNA, CDR2 YSLEER. V lost 0 bases and J 5 bases, leaving 19 bases between the germline ends. The CDR3 region is CASSQDPQGAVRTEAFF. Here the CDR3 DNA reads TGCGCCAGCAGCCAAGATCCCCAGGGCGCGGTTCGAACTGAAGCTTTCTTT.

CDR3 region: CASSQRASYEQYF. The CDR3 DNA reads as TGTGCCAGCAGCCAGAGGGCTTCCTACGAGCAGTACTTC. The chain links TRBV7-2 to TRBJ2-7; D is possibly TRBD2 (5 bases). The CDR3 has 13 amino acids. Trimming left V 5 bases short and J 1 base short, with 9 bases between. The germline CDR1 and CDR2 sequences are SGHTA and FQGNSA.

The chain couples TRBV6-6 to TRBJ2-1; 7 bases map to TRBD2. The CDR3 is 15 amino acids. V trimming: 9 bases; J trimming: 0 bases; junction bases outside the gene matches: 8. Germline values: CDR1 MNHNY, CDR2 SVGAGI (reference sequence). The CDR3 here is CASLAGGGSYNEQFF. The CDR3 DNA reads as TGTGCCAGTTTAGCCGGCGGGGGCTCCTACAATGAGCAGTTCTTC.

The rearrangement uses TRBV4-1 and TRBJ1-1; D may be TRBD1 (5 bases). CDR3 length: 13 residues. Germline CDR1 is MGHRA and CDR2 is YSYEKL. Trimming took off 0 bases at V and 11 bases at J, with 13 bases between the two ends. In nucleotides, the CDR3 is TGCGCCAGCAGCCAAGATCAGGGCCTGAGGGCTTTCTTT. Protein product: CASSQDQGLRAFF.

V is TRBV15 and J is TRBJ2-1, with 10 bases identical to TRBD1. Germline CDR1 and CDR2: LNHNV and YYDKDF (reference sequence). V was clipped by 6 bases and J by 8 bases; unmatched bases: 4. The CDR3 sequence is 13 residues long. CDR3 loop: CATRTGGGDEQFF. CDR3 bases: TGTGCCACCAGGACAGGGGGCGGGGATGAGCAGTTCTTC.